This is a list of T cell receptor beta chains from one sample in a study of blood T cell repertoires in COVID-19. Data came from immunoSEQ multiplex PCR; TCRdb stores just in-frame clones and leaves some out. The sample includes under 300,000 clones, roughly 85% of them seen just once. The sample was peripheral blood. These receptors all stem from a woman in her 70s with acute or convalescent COVID-19. Both conserved end residues are part of each CDR3. A D gene is named only where the DNA matches it firmly. Expanded clones are given a class, and other clones once, few, many or no size at all.

D	size	V	J	CDR3	DNA
TRBD1	.	TRBV20-1	TRBJ1-3	CSARQGDTIYF	TGCAGTGCTAGACAGGGGGACACCATATATTTT
TRBD1	.	TRBV27	TRBJ1-1	CASSLSGTVNTEAFF	TGTGCCAGCAGTCTCTCCGGGACAGTGAACACTGAAGCTTTCTTT
.	.	TRBV7-2	TRBJ2-7	CASSWGSRTPPYEQYF	TGTGCCAGCAGCTGGGGATCTAGGACTCCCCCCTACGAGCAGTACTTC
TRBD2	once	TRBV13	TRBJ2-5	CASSLAGREETQYF	TGTGCCAGCAGCCTAGCGGGGAGAGAAGAGACCCAGTACTTC
.	.	TRBV5-1	TRBJ1-1	CASSLESEAFF	TGCGCCAGCAGCTTGGAGAGTGAAGCTTTCTTT
TRBD1	.	TRBV5-4	TRBJ1-2	CASSLAGGDGYTF	TGTGCCAGCAGCTTGGCAGGGGGTGATGGCTACACCTTC
.	.	TRBV12-3/TRBV12-4	TRBJ1-4	CATRGGPEKLFF	TGTGCCACCCGAGGGGGTCCTGAAAAACTGTTTTTT
.	few	TRBV3-1/TRBV3-2	TRBJ1-3	CASSQVSRRGTIYF	TGTGCCAGCAGCCAAGTAAGCAGGCGTGGCACCATATATTTT
.	.	TRBV5-6	TRBJ1-2	CASSTGQIGGYTF	TGTGCCAGCAGCACGGGACAAATAGGAGGCTACACCTTC
.	.	TRBV7-9	TRBJ2-1	CASSLDGGPNEQFF	TGTGCCAGCAGCTTAGACGGGGGGCCCAATGAGCAGTTCTTC
TRBD1	once	TRBV29-1	TRBJ1-3	CSVSGTGQGNTIYF	TGCAGCGTCTCCGGGACAGGGCAGGGAAACACCATATATTTT
.	.	TRBV3-1/TRBV3-2	TRBJ2-7	CASSQWEVSYEQYF	TGTGCCAGCAGCCAATGGGAGGTCTCCTACGAGCAGTACTTC
TRBD1	.	TRBV7-9	TRBJ1-4	CASSGTGGEKLFF	TGTGCCAGCAGCGGGACAGGGGGGGAAAAACTGTTTTTT
TRBD1	.	TRBV9	TRBJ1-1	CASSPTGAGGSAAFF	TGTGCCAGCAGCCCCACCGGGGCAGGGGGGTCGGCAGCTTTCTTT
TRBD2	.	TRBV18	TRBJ2-1	CASSPSSGGSNEQFF	TGTGCCAGCTCACCTTCTAGCGGGGGTAGCAATGAGCAGTTCTTC
TRBD1	.	TRBV30	TRBJ1-6	CAWSVSGTGVSPLHF	TGTGCCTGGAGTGTATCCGGGACAGGGGTCTCACCCCTCCACTTT
TRBD1	.	TRBV19	TRBJ1-5	CASSTRDRAFQPQHF	TGTGCCAGTAGTACCCGGGACAGGGCCTTTCAGCCCCAGCATTTT
.	few	TRBV4-1	TRBJ2-2	CASSPREFANTGELFF	TGCGCCAGCAGCCCACGCGAGTTCGCGAACACCGGGGAGCTGTTTTTT
.	.	TRBV6-2/TRBV6-3	TRBJ2-2	CASTPAGNTGELFF	TGTGCCAGCACCCCGGCAGGTAACACCGGGGAGCTGTTTTTT
.	.	TRBV18	TRBJ1-4	CASSLSATPNEKLFF	TGTGCCAGCTCCCTTAGCGCGACACCGAATGAAAAACTGTTTTTT
.	.	TRBV6-6	TRBJ2-5	CASSYGPAGAGETQYF	TGTGCCAGCAGTTACGGCCCAGCGGGCGCTGGAGAGACCCAGTACTTC
.	.	TRBV6-6	TRBJ2-7	CASSSPERSGSYEQYF	TGTGCCAGCAGTTCCCCCGAGCGGTCGGGTTCGTACGAGCAGTACTTC
TRBD1	.	TRBV14	TRBJ2-1	CASSQPGTGSYNEQFF	TGTGCCAGCAGCCAGCCCGGGACAGGGTCTTACAATGAGCAGTTCTTC
TRBD2	.	TRBV5-4	TRBJ2-1	CASSPSSGVWNEQFF	TGTGCCAGCAGCCCGTCGAGCGGGGTGTGGAATGAGCAGTTCTTC
.	.	TRBV2	TRBJ2-7	CASSERSGLPYEQYF	TGTGCCAGCAGTGAACGATCGGGGTTACCCTACGAGCAGTACTTC
TRBD1	.	TRBV28	TRBJ1-4	CASRQGGFLNEKLFF	TGTGCCAGCAGACAGGGGGGGTTCCTCAATGAAAAACTGTTTTTT
.	.	TRBV19	TRBJ1-6	CASSISGLHNSPLHF	TGTGCCAGTAGTATCTCAGGGCTCCATAATTCACCCCTCCACTTT
.	.	TRBV4-1	TRBJ2-6	CASSLPRASGANVLTF	TGCGCCAGCAGCCTTCCCCGCGCCTCTGGGGCCAACGTCCTGACTTTC
TRBD1	few	TRBV5-1	TRBJ1-2	CASSRTGSEGYTF	TGCGCCAGCAGCCGGACAGGGTCGGAAGGCTACACCTTC
TRBD1	.	TRBV18	TRBJ1-2	CASSLDRGGNYGYTF	TGTGCCAGCTCACTTGACAGGGGAGGCAACTATGGCTACACCTTC